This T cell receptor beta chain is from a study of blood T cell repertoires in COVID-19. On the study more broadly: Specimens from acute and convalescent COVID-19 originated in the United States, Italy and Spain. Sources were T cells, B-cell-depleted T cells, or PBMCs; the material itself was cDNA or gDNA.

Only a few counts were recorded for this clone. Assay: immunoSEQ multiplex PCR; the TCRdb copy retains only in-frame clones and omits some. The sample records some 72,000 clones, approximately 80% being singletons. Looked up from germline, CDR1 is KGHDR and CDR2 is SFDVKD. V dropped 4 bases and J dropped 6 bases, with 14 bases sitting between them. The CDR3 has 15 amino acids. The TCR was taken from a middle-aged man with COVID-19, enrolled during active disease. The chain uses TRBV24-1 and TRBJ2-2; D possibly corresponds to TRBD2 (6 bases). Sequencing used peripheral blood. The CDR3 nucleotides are TGTGCCACCAGTGAACAACCCAGGGAGGCCGGGGAGCTGTTTTTT. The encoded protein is CATSEQPREAGELFF.